Following are 17 T cell receptor beta chains from one sample sequenced in a study of regulatory and conventional T cells in RAG deficiency. Sequencing was performed with immunoSEQ multiplex PCR; in TCRdb, only in-frame clones are kept and a portion is missing. The sample includes 30,000 to 35,000 clones, 70% to 90% of them seen just once. The data also belong to a second study, concerning regulatory T cells. That source reports: Primers: 52 TRBV forward and 13 TRBJ reverse.

Sequencing input: CD8+ T cells sorted from blood. The receptors were sampled from a human donor in good health.

This rearrangement joins TRBV6-1 to TRBJ2-3; D unresolved. CDR1 and CDR2 (germline): MNHNS, SASEGT. The CDR3 loop spans 12 amino acids. The V end lost 2 bases, the J end lost 6 bases, and 6 bases lay between the germline ends. The CDR3 nucleotides read TGTGCCAGCAGTGAACTATCTGATACGCAGTATTTT. Residues: CASSELSDTQYF.

This chain links TRBV27 with TRBJ2-7, with D hard to call. V was trimmed by 3 bases and J by 3 bases, leaving 9 bases between them. The CDR3 loop spans 13 amino acids. CDR1 and CDR2 (germline): MNHEY, SMNVEV (reference sequence). CDR3: CASSFGGSYEQYF. DNA for the CDR3: TGTGCCAGCAGTTTCGGTGGCAGCTACGAGCAGTACTTC.

V is TRBV2 and J is TRBJ2-1, with a tentative D call TRBD2 (6 bases). Trimming stripped 8 bases from V and 2 bases from J, with 13 bases between. Germline V gives CDR1 SNHLY, CDR2 FYNNEI. This CDR3 contains 14 residues. DNA of the CDR3: TGTGCCAGCCTGGAGGGACTGGCCTACAATGAGCAGTTCTTC. Translation gives CASLEGLAYNEQFF.

The V gene is TRBV6-9, the J gene TRBJ2-3; D not certain. The CDR3 totals 13 residues. The V gene lost 9 bases and the J gene lost 0 bases, with 10 bases spanning the gap. Germline CDR1 and CDR2: MNHGY and SVAAGI. In DNA form, the CDR3 reads TGTGCCAGGTCCGGCGGTAGCACAGATACGCAGTATTTT. It yields the protein CARSGGSTDTQYF.

V and J are TRBV5-4 and TRBJ1-1, with D unresolved. Trimming shortened V by 4 bases and J by 0 bases, and 7 bases separated the two germline ends. The CDR3 has 13 amino acids. CDR1 and CDR2 (germline): SGHNT, YYREEE (reference sequence). The CDR3 DNA is TGTGCCAGCAGCCCCAGCCTGAACACTGAAGCTTTCTTT. Translated, it gives CASSPSLNTEAFF.

This rearrangement joins TRBV29-1 to TRBJ1-2; D gene ambiguous. CDR1 is SQVTM and CDR2 is ANQGSEA in the germline V gene. The CDR3 is 13 amino acids. The V end lost 3 bases, the J end lost 1 base, and 9 bases lay between the germline ends. This CDR3 reads CSVDPGFNYGYTF. Written as DNA, the CDR3 is TGCAGCGTTGACCCGGGATTTAACTATGGCTACACCTTC.

The genes are TRBV5-6 and TRBJ2-3; possibly TRBD2 for D (5 bases). Trimming stripped 1 base from V and 2 bases from J, with 20 bases between. The CDR3 extends over 18 amino acids. CDR1 is SGHDT and CDR2 is YYEEEE in the germline V gene. The CDR3 reads CASSLTPASAGSTDTQYF. CDR3 coding DNA: TGTGCCAGCAGCTTGACCCCCGCATCGGCGGGCTCCACAGATACGCAGTATTTT.

The rearrangement links TRBV7-2 to TRBJ2-3; possible D gene TRBD1, 6 bases. CDR3 length equals 12 residues. Trimming cost V 10 bases and J 6 bases, with 14 bases left between them. From germline, CDR1 is SGHTA and CDR2 FQGNSA. CDR3 DNA sequence: TGTGCCACCTCTGGACAGTGGGATACGCAGTATTTT. Amino acids: CATSGQWDTQYF. Combining the CDR3 with reference TRBV7-2 and TRBJ2-3 gives the whole variable domain GAGVSQSPSNKVTEKGKDVELRCDPISGHTALYWYRQSLGQGLEFLIYFQGNSAPDKSGLPSDRFSAERTGGSVSTLTIQRTQQEDSAVYLCATSGQWDTQYFGPGTRLTVL.

This sequence joins TRBV7-9 and TRBJ2-5, with 12 nucleotides matching TRBD2. J lost 5 bases, V lost 5 bases, and 9 bases had no gene match. CDR3 size: 16 residues. The germline gives CDR1 SEHNR, CDR2 FQNEAQ (reference sequence). CDR3 loop: CASSPTSGSHRETQYF. The DNA for the CDR3 is TGTGCCAGCAGCCCGACTAGCGGGAGCCACCGGGAGACCCAGTACTTC.

The chain links TRBV4-2 to TRBJ2-1, with 7 positions matching TRBD1. Germline values: CDR1 LGHNA, CDR2 YNFKEQ. The J segment lost 1 base and the V segment lost 0 bases, leaving 3 bases of the junction unmatched. The CDR3 has 16 amino acids. The CDR3 DNA sequence: TGTGCCAGCAGCCAAGAGACAGGGAGTTCCTACAATGAGCAGTTCTTC. This codes for CASSQETGSSYNEQFF.

The CDR3 DNA follows: TGTGCCATCAATAGCGGCACAACCACCGGGGAGCTGTTTTTT. This sequence encodes CAINSGTTTGELFF. The chain links TRBV10-3 to TRBJ2-2, with D perhaps matching TRBD2 (6 bases). CDR3 length equals 14 residues. CDR1 is ENHRY and CDR2 is SYGVKD in the germline V gene. V was clipped by 7 bases and J by 4 bases, with 13 bases between them.

This sequence joins TRBV7-9 and TRBJ2-7, with D perhaps TRBD1 (6 bases). The CDR3 loop spans 17 amino acids. Looked up from germline, CDR1 is SEHNR and CDR2 is FQNEAQ (reference sequence). The V end lost 5 bases, the J end lost 7 bases, and 27 bases lay between the germline ends. The CDR3 sequence: CASSPRDTRTTYKEQYF. The CDR3 DNA follows: TGTGCCAGCAGCCCCCGGGACACACGAACGACCTACAAGGAGCAGTACTTC.

This clone was detected a few times. The chain carries TRBV5-6 and TRBJ2-1, with a possible D match to TRBD2 (5 bases). Trimming took off 0 bases at V and 3 bases at J, with 22 bases between the two ends. CDR1 and CDR2 (germline): SGHDT, YYEEEE. The CDR3 has 19 residues. CDR3 bases: TGTGCCAGCAGCTTGGTGAGGGCCTCTCTGCAAATTAACTACAATGAGCAGTTCTTC. Translating it yields CASSLVRASLQINYNEQFF. Looking up the rest from reference TRBV5-6 and TRBJ2-1 gives the full variable domain: DAGVTQSPTHLIKTRGQQVTLRCSPKSGHDTVSWYQQALGQGPQFIFQYYEEEERQRGNFPDRFSGHQFPNYSSELNVNALLLGDSALYLCASSLVRASLQINYNEQFFGPGTRLTVL.

This clone was observed once. The rearrangement uses TRBV9 and TRBJ2-2; D is undetermined. Per germline, CDR1 SGDLS and CDR2 YYNGEE. The CDR3 consists of 14 residues. Trimming left V 4 bases short and J 8 bases short, with 15 bases between. CDR3: CASSLTQMGGELFF. CDR3 DNA: TGTGCCAGCAGCCTCACTCAAATGGGAGGGGAGCTGTTTTTT.

The genes are TRBV7-9 and TRBJ2-2, with 8 bases aligning to TRBD1. The length of the CDR3 is 14 residues. V lost 5 bases, J lost 3 bases, and 2 bases stayed unmatched. CDR1 is SEHNR, CDR2 FQNEAQ, per germline (reference sequence). CDR3 sequence: CASSRQGYTGELFF. The DNA for the CDR3 is TGTGCCAGCAGCCGACAGGGGTACACCGGGGAGCTGTTTTTT.

The chain links TRBV27 to TRBJ1-2; the D gene is possibly TRBD1 (5 bases). This CDR3 comprises 15 residues. CDR1 and CDR2 from the germline V gene are MNHEY and SMNVEV (reference sequence). With 3 bases removed from V and 2 bases from J, the gap between germline ends came to 13 bases. The CDR3 region has the DNA TGTGCCAGCAGTTTCAATTCTCGGGGGAACTATGGCTACACCTTC. It encodes CASSFNSRGNYGYTF.

Only one count was recorded for this clone. J is TRBJ2-7 and V is TRBV27, with a tentative D call TRBD1 (6 bases). In germline, CDR1 is MNHEY, CDR2 SMNVEV (reference sequence). V shed 6 bases and J shed 1 base, with 13 bases lying between them. The length of the CDR3 is 14 residues. The CDR3 spells CASSPTDRSYEQYF. CDR3 DNA sequence: TGTGCCAGCAGCCCTACTGACAGGTCCTACGAGCAGTACTTC.